Reported below is one T cell receptor beta chain. The antigen is undetermined. The entry originates in a study of T-cell reconstitution after alpha-beta-depleted transplantation in children. Findings and limits, study-wide: Reportedly, only several hundred clones from non-depleted graft cells drove alpha-beta T-cell counts at about two months. Newly produced T cells mostly accounted for T-cell counts and diversity one year post-transplant.

During its preparation, the TCRbeta library received unique molecular identifiers. TCRdb fed the PCR reads into MiXCR, producing one record per CDR3 protein. The table has about 27,000 distinct CDR3 sequences, 18% seen once; the top ten hold around 35%. This CDR3 is built from 16 residues. Germline V lookup: CDR1 MDHEN, CDR2 SYDVKM. With 6 bases clipped from V and 6 bases from J, the junction kept 15 bases outside the gene matches. This chain connects TRBV28 to TRBJ2-7; 9 nucleotides agree with TRBD2. This specimen was PBMCs, mostly from graft donor cells, taken 60 days after TCRalphabeta/CD19-depleted stem cell transplant. This sequence originates from a male patient between 2 and 10 years old who had a stem cell transplant for acute lymphoblastic leukemia, so the T cells may come from the graft donor. The CDR3 sequence: CASSPFTWISGGEQYF. The CDR3 DNA follows: TGTGCCAGCAGCCCTTTTACGTGGATTAGCGGGGGCGAGCAGTACTTC.